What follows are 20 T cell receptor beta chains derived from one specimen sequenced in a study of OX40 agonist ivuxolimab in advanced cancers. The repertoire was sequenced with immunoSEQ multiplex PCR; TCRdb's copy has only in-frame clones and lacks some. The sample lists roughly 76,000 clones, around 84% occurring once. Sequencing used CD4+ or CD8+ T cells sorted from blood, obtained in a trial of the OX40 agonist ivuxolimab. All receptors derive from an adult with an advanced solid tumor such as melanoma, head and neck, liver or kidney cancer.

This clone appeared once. Here the CDR3 DNA reads TGTGCCAGCACGGCAGGGAAGCGGGAGACCCAGTACTTC. Translating it yields CASTAGKRETQYF. V is TRBV2 and J is TRBJ2-5, with D perhaps TRBD1 or TRBD2 (5 bases each). CDR1 is SNHLY, CDR2 FYNNEI, per germline. V was shortened by 7 bases and J by 5 bases, with 14 bases between the two germline ends. The CDR3 runs to 13 residues. Combining the CDR3 with reference TRBV2 and TRBJ2-5 gives the whole variable domain EPEVTQTPSHQVTQMGQEVILRCVPISNHLYFYWYRQILGQKVEFLVSFYNNEISEKSEIFDDQFSVERPDGSNFTLKIRSTKLEDSAMYFCASTAGKRETQYFGPGTRLLVL.

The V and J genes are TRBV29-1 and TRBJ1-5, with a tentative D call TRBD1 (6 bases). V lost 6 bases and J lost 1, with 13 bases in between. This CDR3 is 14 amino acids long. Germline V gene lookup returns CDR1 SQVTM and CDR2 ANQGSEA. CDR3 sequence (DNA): TGCAGCGTGGCTCAGCAGGGGAGCAATCAGCCCCAGCATTTT. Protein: CSVAQQGSNQPQHF. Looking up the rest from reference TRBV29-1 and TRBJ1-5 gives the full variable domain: SAVISQKPSRDICQRGTSLTIQCQVDSQVTMMFWYRQQPGQSLTLIATANQGSEATYESGFVIDKFPISRPNLTFSTLTVSNMSPEDSSIYLCSVAQQGSNQPQHFGDGTRLSIL.

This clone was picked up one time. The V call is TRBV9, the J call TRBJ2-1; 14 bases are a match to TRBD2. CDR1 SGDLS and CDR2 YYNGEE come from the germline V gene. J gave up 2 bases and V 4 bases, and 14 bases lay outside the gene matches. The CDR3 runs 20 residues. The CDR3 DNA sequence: TGTGCCAGCAGCTCTCGCGGACTAGCGGGGGGAACCCTACCCTACAATGAGCAGTTCTTC. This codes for CASSSRGLAGGTLPYNEQFF.

CDR3 coding DNA: TGTGCCACCAGCAGAGATGGTTACTTC. It yields the protein CATSRDGYF. The genes are TRBV15 and TRBJ2-5; D gene ambiguous. This CDR3 is built from 9 residues. Deletions cut 0 bases from V and 14 bases from J, with 4 bases between. Germline V gene data show CDR1 as LNHNV and CDR2 as YYDKDF (reference sequence).

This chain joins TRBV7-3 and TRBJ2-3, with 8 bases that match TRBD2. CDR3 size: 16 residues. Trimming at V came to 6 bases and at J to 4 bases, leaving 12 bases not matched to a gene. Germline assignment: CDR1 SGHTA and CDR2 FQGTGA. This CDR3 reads CASSRRISGAADTQYF. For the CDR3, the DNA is TGTGCCAGCAGTCGACGGATTAGCGGGGCCGCAGATACGCAGTATTTT.

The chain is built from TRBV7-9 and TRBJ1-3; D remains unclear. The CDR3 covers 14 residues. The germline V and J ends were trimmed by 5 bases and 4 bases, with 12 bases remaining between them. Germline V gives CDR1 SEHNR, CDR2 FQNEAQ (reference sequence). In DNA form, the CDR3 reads TGTGCCAGCAGCCCCTATGCTAACGGAAACACCATATATTTT. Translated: CASSPYANGNTIYF.

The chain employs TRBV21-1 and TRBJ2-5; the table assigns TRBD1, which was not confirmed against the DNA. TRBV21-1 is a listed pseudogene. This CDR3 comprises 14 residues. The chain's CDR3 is CASSKEGAEETQYF. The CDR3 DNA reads TGTGCCAGCAGCAAAGAGGGGGCCGAAGAGACCCAGTACTTC.

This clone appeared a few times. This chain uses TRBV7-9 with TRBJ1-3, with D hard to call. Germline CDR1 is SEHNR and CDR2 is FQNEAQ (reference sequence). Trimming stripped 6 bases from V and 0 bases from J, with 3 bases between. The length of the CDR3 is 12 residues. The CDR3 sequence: CASRGSGNTIYF. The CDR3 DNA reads TGTGCCAGCAGAGGCTCTGGAAACACCATATATTTT.

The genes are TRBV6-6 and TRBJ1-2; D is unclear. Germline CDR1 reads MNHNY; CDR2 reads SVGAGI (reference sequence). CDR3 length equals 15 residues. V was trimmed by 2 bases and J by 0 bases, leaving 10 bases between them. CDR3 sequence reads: CASSYEREPNYGYTF. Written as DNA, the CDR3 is TGTGCCAGCAGTTACGAGAGGGAACCTAACTATGGCTACACCTTC.

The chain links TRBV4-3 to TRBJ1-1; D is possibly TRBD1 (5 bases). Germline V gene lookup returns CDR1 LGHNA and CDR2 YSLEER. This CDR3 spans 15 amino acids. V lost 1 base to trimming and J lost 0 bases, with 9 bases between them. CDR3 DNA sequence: TGCGCCAGCAGCCAAGGACAGATTATGAACACTGAAGCTTTCTTT. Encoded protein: CASSQGQIMNTEAFF.

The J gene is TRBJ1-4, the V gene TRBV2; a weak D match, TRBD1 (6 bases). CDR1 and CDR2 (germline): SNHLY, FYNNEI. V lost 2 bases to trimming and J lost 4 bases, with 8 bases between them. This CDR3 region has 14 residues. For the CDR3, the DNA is TGTGCCAGCAGTGAAAGGACAGTTAATGAAAAACTGTTTTTT. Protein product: CASSERTVNEKLFF.

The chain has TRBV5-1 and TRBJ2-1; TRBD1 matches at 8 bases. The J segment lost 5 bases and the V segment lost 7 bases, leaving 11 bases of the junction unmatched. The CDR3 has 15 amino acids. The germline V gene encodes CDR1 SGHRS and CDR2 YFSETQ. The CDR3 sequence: CASGPTGAGDNEQFF. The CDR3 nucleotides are TGCGCCAGCGGGCCGACAGGGGCAGGCGACAATGAGCAGTTCTTC.

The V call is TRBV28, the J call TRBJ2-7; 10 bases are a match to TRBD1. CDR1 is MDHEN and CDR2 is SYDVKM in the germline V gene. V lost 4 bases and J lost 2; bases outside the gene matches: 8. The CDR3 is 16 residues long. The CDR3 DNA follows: TGTGCCAGCAGTTCTCAAAGGGGACAGGGGACCTACGAGCAGTACTTC. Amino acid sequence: CASSSQRGQGTYEQYF.

For the CDR3, the DNA is TGCGCCAGCAGCCAGCGCCTGGATTTCACAGATACGCAGTATTTT. This encodes CASSQRLDFTDTQYF. The chain joins TRBV4-3 to TRBJ2-3; D is unresolved. The CDR3 contains 15 residues. The germline gives CDR1 LGHNA, CDR2 YSLEER. Trimming pared 3 bases from V and 2 bases from J, leaving 12 bases between.

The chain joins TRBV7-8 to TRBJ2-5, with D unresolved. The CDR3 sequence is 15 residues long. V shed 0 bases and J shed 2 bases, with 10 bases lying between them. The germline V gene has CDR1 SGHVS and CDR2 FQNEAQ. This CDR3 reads CASSLALNSQETQYF. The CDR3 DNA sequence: TGTGCCAGCAGCTTAGCGCTCAACAGTCAAGAGACCCAGTACTTC.

This CDR3 is CASITRRGHETQYF. In DNA, the CDR3 is TGTGCCAGCATAACTCGCCGAGGGCACGAGACCCAGTACTTC. This rearrangement joins TRBV6-5 to TRBJ2-5, with D perhaps TRBD2 (5 bases). The germline V and J ends were trimmed by 7 bases and 5 bases, with 17 bases remaining between them. Germline CDR1 and CDR2: MNHEY and SVGAGI. This CDR3 has 14 amino acids.

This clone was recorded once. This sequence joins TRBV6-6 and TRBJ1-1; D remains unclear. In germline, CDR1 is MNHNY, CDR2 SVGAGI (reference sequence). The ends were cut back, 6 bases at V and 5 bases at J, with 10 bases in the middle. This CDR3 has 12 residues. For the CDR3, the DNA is TGTGCCAGCAGCCAGGCGAGGACTGAAGCTTTCTTT. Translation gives CASSQARTEAFF.

For the CDR3, the DNA is TGTGCCAGCAGCGTAGCTACGGGACAGCACTATGGCTACACCTTC. Protein: CASSVATGQHYGYTF. This chain connects TRBV9 to TRBJ1-2; 7 positions agree with TRBD1. CDR3 length: 15 residues. Germline V gives CDR1 SGDLS, CDR2 YYNGEE. V shed 0 bases and J 3 bases; nucleotides not matched to a gene: 5.

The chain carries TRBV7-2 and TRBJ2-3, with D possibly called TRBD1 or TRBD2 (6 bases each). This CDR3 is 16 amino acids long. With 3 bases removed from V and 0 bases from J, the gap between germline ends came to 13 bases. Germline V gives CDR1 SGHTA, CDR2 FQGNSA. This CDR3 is CASSFPGAGSTDTQYF. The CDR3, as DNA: TGTGCCAGCAGCTTCCCAGGGGCGGGGAGCACAGATACGCAGTATTTT.

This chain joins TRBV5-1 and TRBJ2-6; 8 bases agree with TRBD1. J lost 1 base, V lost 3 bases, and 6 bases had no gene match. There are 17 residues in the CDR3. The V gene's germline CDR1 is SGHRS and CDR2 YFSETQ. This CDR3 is CASSSGQGISGANVLTF. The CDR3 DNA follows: TGCGCCAGCAGCTCCGGACAGGGAATTTCTGGGGCCAACGTCCTGACTTTC.